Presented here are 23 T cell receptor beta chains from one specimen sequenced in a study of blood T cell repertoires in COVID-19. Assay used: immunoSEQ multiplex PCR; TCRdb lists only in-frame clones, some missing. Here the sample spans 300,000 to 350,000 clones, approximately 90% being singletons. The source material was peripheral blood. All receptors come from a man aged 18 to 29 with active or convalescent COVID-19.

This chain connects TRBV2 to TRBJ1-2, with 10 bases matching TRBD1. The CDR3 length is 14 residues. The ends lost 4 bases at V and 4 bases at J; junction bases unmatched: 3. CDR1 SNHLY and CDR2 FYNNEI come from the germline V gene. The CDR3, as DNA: TGTGCCAGCAGTGGGACAGGGGGATTCTATGGCTACACCTTC. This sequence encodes CASSGTGGFYGYTF.

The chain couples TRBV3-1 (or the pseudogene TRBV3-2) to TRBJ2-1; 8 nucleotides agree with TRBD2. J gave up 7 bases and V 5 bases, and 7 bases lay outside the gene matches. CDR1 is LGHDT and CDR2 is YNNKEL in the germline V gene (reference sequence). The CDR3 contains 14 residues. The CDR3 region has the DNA TGTGCCAGCAGCTTGCTCGGGAGGGTGAATGAGCAGTTCTTC. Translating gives CASSLLGRVNEQFF.

Here the CDR3 reads CASSSYQSQGALGQPQHF. In DNA form, the CDR3 reads TGTGCCAGCAGCAGCTACCAAAGTCAGGGGGCGTTAGGTCAGCCCCAGCATTTT. The gene calls are TRBV5-6 and TRBJ1-5; 8 bases map to TRBD1. Germline lookup yields CDR1 SGHDT and CDR2 YYEEEE. The CDR3 contains 18 residues. The trim removed 4 bases at V and 6 bases at J, leaving 18 bases unmatched.

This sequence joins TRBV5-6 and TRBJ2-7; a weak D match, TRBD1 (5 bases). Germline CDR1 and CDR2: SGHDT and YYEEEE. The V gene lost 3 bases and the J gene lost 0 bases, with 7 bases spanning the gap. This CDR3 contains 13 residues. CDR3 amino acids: CASSWGGSYEQYF. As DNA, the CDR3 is TGTGCCAGCAGCTGGGGCGGCTCCTACGAGCAGTACTTC.

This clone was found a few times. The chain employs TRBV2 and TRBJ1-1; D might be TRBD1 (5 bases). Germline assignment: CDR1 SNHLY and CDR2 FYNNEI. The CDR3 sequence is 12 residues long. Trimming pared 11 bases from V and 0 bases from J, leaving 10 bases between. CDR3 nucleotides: TGTGCCGACAGAGTACTGAACACTGAAGCTTTCTTT. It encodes CADRVLNTEAFF.

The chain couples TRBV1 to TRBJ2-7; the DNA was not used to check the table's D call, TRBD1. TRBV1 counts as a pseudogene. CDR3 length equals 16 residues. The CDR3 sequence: CTSSQDRSGDSYEQYF. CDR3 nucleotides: TGCACCAGCAGCCAAGATCGTTCAGGGGACTCCTACGAGCAGTACTTC.

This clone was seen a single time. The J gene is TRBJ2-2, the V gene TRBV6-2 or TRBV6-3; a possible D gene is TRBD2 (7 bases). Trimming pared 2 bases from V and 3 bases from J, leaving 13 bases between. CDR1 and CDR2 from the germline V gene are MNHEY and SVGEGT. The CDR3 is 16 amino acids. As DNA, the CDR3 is TGTGCCAGCAGTTACGGGGGGGGGCAGTACACCGGGGAGCTGTTTTTT. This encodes CASSYGGGQYTGELFF.

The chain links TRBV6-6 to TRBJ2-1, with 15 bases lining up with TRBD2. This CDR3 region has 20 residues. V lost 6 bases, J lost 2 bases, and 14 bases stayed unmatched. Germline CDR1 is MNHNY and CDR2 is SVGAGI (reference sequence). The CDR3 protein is CASSKRGLAGGPVTYNEQFF. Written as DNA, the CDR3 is TGTGCCAGCAGCAAAAGAGGACTAGCGGGAGGGCCGGTGACCTACAATGAGCAGTTCTTC.

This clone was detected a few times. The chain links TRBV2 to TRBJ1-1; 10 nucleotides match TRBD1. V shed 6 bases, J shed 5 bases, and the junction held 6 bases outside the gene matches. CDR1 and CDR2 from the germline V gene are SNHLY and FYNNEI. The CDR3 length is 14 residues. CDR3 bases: TGTGCCAGCAGCCAAGACAGGGGGCATACTGAAGCTTTCTTT. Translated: CASSQDRGHTEAFF.

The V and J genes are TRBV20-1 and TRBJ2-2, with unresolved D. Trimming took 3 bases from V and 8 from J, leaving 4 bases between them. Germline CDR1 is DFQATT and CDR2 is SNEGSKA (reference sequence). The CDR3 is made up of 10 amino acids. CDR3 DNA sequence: TGCAGTGCTAGTCAGGGGGAGCTGTTTTTT. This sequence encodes CSASQGELFF.

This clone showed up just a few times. The CDR3: CASSFLRDSNQPQHF. CDR3 nucleotides: TGTGCCAGCAGTTTCCTCAGGGATAGCAATCAGCCCCAGCATTTT. The chain has TRBV28 and TRBJ1-5; tentatively, D is TRBD1 (5 bases). The CDR3 contains 15 residues. Germline CDR1 reads MDHEN; CDR2 reads SYDVKM. Between the trimmed V and J ends, which lost 3 bases and 0 bases, there was a span of 9 bases.

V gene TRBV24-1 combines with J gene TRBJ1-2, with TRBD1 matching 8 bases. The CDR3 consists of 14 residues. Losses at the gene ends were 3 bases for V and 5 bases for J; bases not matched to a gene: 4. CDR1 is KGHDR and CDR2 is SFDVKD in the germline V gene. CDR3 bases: TGTGCCACCAGTGATGAGGACAGGGCGTATGGCTACACCTTC. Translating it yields CATSDEDRAYGYTF.

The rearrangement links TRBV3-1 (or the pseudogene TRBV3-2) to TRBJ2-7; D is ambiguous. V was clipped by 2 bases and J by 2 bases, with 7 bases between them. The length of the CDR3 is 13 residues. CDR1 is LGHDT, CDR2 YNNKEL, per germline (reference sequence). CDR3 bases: TGTGCCAGCAGCCAACGAGTAGCCTACGAGCAGTACTTC. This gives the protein CASSQRVAYEQYF.

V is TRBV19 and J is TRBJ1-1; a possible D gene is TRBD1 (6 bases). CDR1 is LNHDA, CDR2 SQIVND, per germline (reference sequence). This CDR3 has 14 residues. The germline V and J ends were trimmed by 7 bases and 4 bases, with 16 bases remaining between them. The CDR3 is CASTLTGGITEAFF. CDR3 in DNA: TGTGCCAGTACCCTGACAGGAGGAATCACTGAAGCTTTCTTT.

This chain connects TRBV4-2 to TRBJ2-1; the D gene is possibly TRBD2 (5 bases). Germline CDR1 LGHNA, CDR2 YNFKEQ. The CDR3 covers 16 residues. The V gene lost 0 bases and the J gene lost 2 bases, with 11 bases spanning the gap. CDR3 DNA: TGTGCCAGCAGCCAAGAGAGCGGATATACCTACAATGAGCAGTTCTTC. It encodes CASSQESGYTYNEQFF.

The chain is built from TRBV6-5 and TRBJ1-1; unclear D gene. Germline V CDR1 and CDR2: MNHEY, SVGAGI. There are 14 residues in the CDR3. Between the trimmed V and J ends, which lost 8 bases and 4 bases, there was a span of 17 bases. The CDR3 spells CASSLAAVGTEAFF. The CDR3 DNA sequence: TGTGCCAGCTCTTTAGCGGCCGTGGGCACTGAAGCTTTCTTT.

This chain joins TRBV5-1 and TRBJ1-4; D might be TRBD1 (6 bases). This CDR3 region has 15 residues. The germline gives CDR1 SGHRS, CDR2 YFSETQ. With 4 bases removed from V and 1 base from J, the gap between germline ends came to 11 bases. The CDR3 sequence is CASSELQGTNEKLFF. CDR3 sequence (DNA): TGCGCCAGCAGCGAACTACAGGGAACTAATGAAAAACTGTTTTTT.

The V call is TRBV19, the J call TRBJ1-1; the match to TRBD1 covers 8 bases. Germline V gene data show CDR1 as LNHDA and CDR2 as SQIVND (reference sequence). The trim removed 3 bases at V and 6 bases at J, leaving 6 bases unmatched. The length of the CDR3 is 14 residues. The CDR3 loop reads CASSIRTGLPEAFF. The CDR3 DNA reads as TGTGCCAGTAGTATCAGGACAGGGCTCCCTGAAGCTTTCTTT.

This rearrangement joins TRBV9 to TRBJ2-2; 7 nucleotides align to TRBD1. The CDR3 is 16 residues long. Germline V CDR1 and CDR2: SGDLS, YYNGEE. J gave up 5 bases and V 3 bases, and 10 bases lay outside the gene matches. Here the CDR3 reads CASSGGGVAVTGELFF. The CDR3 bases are TGTGCCAGCAGCGGAGGGGGCGTGGCGGTTACCGGGGAGCTGTTTTTT.

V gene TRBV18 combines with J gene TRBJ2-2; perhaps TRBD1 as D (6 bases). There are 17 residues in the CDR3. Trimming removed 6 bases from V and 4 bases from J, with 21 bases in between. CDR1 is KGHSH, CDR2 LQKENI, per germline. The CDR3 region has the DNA TGTGCCAGCTCCCTCAACGACGGGGCAGGGGTCACCGGGGAGCTGTTTTTT. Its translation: CASSLNDGAGVTGELFF. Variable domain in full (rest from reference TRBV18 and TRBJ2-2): NAGVMQNPRHLVRRRGQEARLRCSPMKGHSHVYWYRQLPEEGLKFMVYLQKENIIDESGMPKERFSAEFPKEGPSILRIQQVVRGDSAAYFCASSLNDGAGVTGELFFGEGSRLTVL.

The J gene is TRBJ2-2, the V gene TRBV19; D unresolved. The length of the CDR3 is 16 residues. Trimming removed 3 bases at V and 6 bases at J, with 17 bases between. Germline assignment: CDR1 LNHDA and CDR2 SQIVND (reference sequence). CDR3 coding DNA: TGTGCCAGTAGTATCCCGGCAGTACTCGGAGCCGGGGAGCTGTTTTTT. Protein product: CASSIPAVLGAGELFF.

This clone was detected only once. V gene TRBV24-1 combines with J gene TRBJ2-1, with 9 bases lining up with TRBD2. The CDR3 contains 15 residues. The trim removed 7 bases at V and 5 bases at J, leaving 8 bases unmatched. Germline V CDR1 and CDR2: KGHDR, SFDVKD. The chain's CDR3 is CATSPSGRINNEQFF. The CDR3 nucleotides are TGTGCCACCAGCCCAAGCGGGAGGATAAACAATGAGCAGTTCTTC.

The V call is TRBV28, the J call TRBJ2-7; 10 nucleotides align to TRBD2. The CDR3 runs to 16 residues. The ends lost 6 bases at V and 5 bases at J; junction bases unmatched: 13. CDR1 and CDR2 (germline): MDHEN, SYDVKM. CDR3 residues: CASSFTSSGSSHEQYF. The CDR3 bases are TGTGCCAGCAGCTTTACCTCTAGCGGGAGTAGCCACGAGCAGTACTTC.